Following are 19 T cell receptor beta chains from one sample sequenced in a study of Graves' ophthalmopathy and Graves' hyperthyroidism. Amplified material comprised TCR beta CDR3 regions derived from RNA transcripts. The workflow started with a first-round RT-PCR run with HTBI primers and then moved on to a second-round multiplex PCR. TCRdb re-analysed the multiplex PCR reads in MiXCR, keeping a single row per CDR3 protein. The sample comprises some 520,000 distinct CDR3 sequences, around an eighth of which are singletons, and more than 8.5% rests with the top ten. The sample consisted of blood. The receptors were gathered from a woman aged 30 to 39 with Graves' ophthalmopathy.

This clonotype has a count of ten or more. The chain carries TRBV6-5 and TRBJ1-1; 9 bases map to TRBD1. Germline lookup yields CDR1 MNHEY and CDR2 SVGAGI. With V trimmed by 2 bases and J by 3 bases, 1 base remained unmatched. The CDR3 extends over 14 amino acids. CDR3 in DNA: TGTGCCAGCAGTTACGGGGACAGGGACACTGAAGCTTTCTTT. Protein product: CASSYGDRDTEAFF.

This clonotype was recorded many times. The rearrangement uses TRBV7-2 and TRBJ2-2; D unclear. V dropped 5 bases and J dropped 2 bases, with 12 bases sitting between them. CDR1 is SGHTA, CDR2 FQGNSA, per germline. CDR3 length: 15 residues. The DNA of the CDR3 is TGTGCCAGCAGCCTCGTTGCAGGAAACACCGGGGAGCTGTTTTTT. Protein sequence: CASSLVAGNTGELFF. Variable domain in full (rest from reference TRBV7-2 and TRBJ2-2): GAGVSQSPSNKVTEKGKDVELRCDPISGHTALYWYRQSLGQGLEFLIYFQGNSAPDKSGLPSDRFSAERTGGSVSTLTIQRTQQEDSAVYLCASSLVAGNTGELFFGEGSRLTVL.

The table lists this clonotype with many counts. The gene calls are TRBV12-3 or TRBV12-4 and TRBJ1-5, with unresolved D. The CDR3 has 13 residues. V shed 3 bases and J shed 6 bases, with 9 bases lying between them. The CDR3 bases are TGTGCCAGCAGTTTTGGGTACGGTCAGCCCCAGCATTTT. Protein product: CASSFGYGQPQHF.

Note on this clonotype: Since a much larger clone is just one base distant, this may be a read error. The CDR3 does not end in the conserved phenylalanine or tryptophan, so this is likely a read error. The chain combines TRBV11-3 with TRBJ1-2; 9 bases align to TRBD1. V shed 6 bases and J 5 bases; nucleotides not matched to a gene: 7. Per germline, CDR1 SGHNT and CDR2 YENEEA. The CDR3 has 14 residues. The CDR3 protein is CASSETGTGYGYTV. The CDR3 nucleotides are TGTGCCAGCAGTGAAACCGGGACAGGGTATGGCTACACCGTC.

This clonotype occurred many times. Written as DNA, the CDR3 is TGTGCCAGCAGTTACTCGACAGGTGGACCTCGGGAGGCTTTCTTT. Residues: CASSYSTGGPREAFF. The chain couples TRBV6-5 to TRBJ1-1; maybe TRBD1 (6 bases). Germline V gives CDR1 MNHEY, CDR2 SVGAGI. The CDR3 is made up of 15 amino acids. Deletions cut 0 bases from V and 11 bases from J, with 19 bases between.

This clonotype was detected a few times. The chain is built from TRBV7-9 and TRBJ1-1; TRBD1 aligns across 7 bases. CDR1 is SEHNR, CDR2 FQNEAQ, per germline (reference sequence). The CDR3 has 14 amino acids. The trim removed 7 bases at V and 4 bases at J, leaving 9 bases unmatched. The CDR3 is CASNPTGAGTEAFF. The CDR3 region has the DNA TGTGCCAGCAATCCAACAGGGGCAGGCACTGAAGCTTTCTTT.

Concerning this clonotype: Relative to the germline gene, one junction end is altered; a read error may explain this. Here the CDR3 DNA reads TGCAGTGCTAGAGACCCGGACGGAAGTAGCAATCAGCCCCGGCATTTT. The encoded protein is CSARDPDGSSNQPRHF. J is TRBJ1-5 and V is TRBV20-1; D unresolved. In germline, CDR1 is DFQATT, CDR2 SNEGSKA (reference sequence). The CDR3 totals 16 residues.

This clonotype was seen at least ten times. The CDR3 nucleotides are TGTGCCAGCAGTGCCCCAACGTTTCCCTACGAGCAGTACTTC. Residues: CASSAPTFPYEQYF. The chain couples TRBV6-1 to TRBJ2-7; unclear D gene. The CDR3 contains 14 residues. V was trimmed by 4 bases and J by 2 bases, leaving 12 bases between them. Germline V gives CDR1 MNHNS, CDR2 SASEGT.

The sample holds many counts of this clonotype. The CDR3 DNA reads as TGTGCCACCAGTGATGAGGACTCCTACGAGCAGTACTTC. Its translation: CATSDEDSYEQYF. V is TRBV24-1 and J is TRBJ2-7; D is ambiguous. CDR1 KGHDR and CDR2 SFDVKD come from the germline V gene. The CDR3 loop spans 13 amino acids. The V gene lost 3 bases and the J gene lost 0 bases, with 5 bases spanning the gap.

This clonotype was found many times. The CDR3 region has the DNA TGTGCCATCAGTGAACGGGGGTATGAAGCTTTCTTT. It translates to CAISERGYEAFF. The chain employs TRBV10-3 and TRBJ1-1, with D perhaps TRBD1 (5 bases). V lost 3 bases and J 7 bases, leaving 9 bases between the germline ends. This CDR3 contains 12 residues. Germline values: CDR1 ENHRY, CDR2 SYGVKD.

This clonotype has a count of ten or more. The chain employs TRBV6-1 and TRBJ2-7, with 7 bases that match TRBD1. V shed 2 bases and J 3 bases; nucleotides not matched to a gene: 10. The CDR3 length is 16 residues. Looked up from germline, CDR1 is MNHNS and CDR2 is SASEGT. CDR3 region: CASSEMHRGEFYEQYF. CDR3 sequence (DNA): TGTGCCAGCAGTGAAATGCACAGGGGCGAATTCTACGAGCAGTACTTC.

Many counts were recorded for this clonotype. V is TRBV9 and J is TRBJ1-1; 7 nucleotides align to TRBD1. V lost 3 bases, J lost 5 bases, and 7 bases stayed unmatched. Germline values: CDR1 SGDLS, CDR2 YYNGEE. This CDR3 is built from 14 residues. The CDR3 region has the DNA TGTGCCAGCAGCGGCAGGGGGTCGGGGACTGAAGCTTTCTTT. Amino acid sequence: CASSGRGSGTEAFF. Variable domain in full (rest from reference TRBV9 and TRBJ1-1): DSGVTQTPKHLITATGQRVTLRCSPRSGDLSVYWYQQSLDQGLQFLIQYYNGEERAKGNILERFSAQQFPDLHSELNLSSLELGDSALYFCASSGRGSGTEAFFGQGTRLTVV.

This clonotype was observed many times. The rearrangement links TRBV12-3 or TRBV12-4 to TRBJ1-1; no definite D call. CDR3 length: 12 residues. V was cut by 7 bases and J by 12 bases, with 18 bases left in between. In nucleotides, the CDR3 is TGTGCCAGCACCCTCGACGTCTTTGTATCTTTCTTT. Encoded protein: CASTLDVFVSFF.

Regarding this clonotype: One end of the junction fails to match germline, which may point to a read error. V and J are TRBV11-2 and TRBJ1-3; TRBD1 might be the D (6 bases). The CDR3 extends over 16 amino acids. CDR1 SGHAT and CDR2 FQNNGV come from the germline V gene. CDR3 protein: CASSARQVFSGNTIDF. CDR3 in DNA: TGTGCCAGCAGCGCCCGACAGGTTTTCTCTGGAAACACCATAGATTTT.

As concerns this clonotype: One end of the junction does not line up with germline, which may come from a read error. The chain combines TRBV6-4 with TRBJ2-5; 7 bases match TRBD2. Germline CDR1 is MRHNA and CDR2 is SNTAGT. The CDR3 covers 14 residues. CDR3 region: CAISYGGSQETLYF. CDR3 bases: TGTGCCATCAGTTACGGCGGGAGCCAGGAGACCCTGTACTTC.

The rearrangement uses TRBV19 and TRBJ1-1; maybe TRBD1 (5 bases). The CDR3 has 10 residues. CDR1 and CDR2 (germline): LNHDA, SQIVND (reference sequence). V was pared by 8 bases and J by 5 bases, with 6 bases between. The CDR3 region is CASGQTEAFF. The CDR3 bases are TGTGCCAGTGGACAAACTGAAGCTTTCTTT.

V is TRBV5-1 and J is TRBJ1-6; 8 bases are shared with TRBD1. CDR1 and CDR2 (germline): SGHRS, YFSETQ. J lost 5 bases, V lost 1 base, and 2 bases had no gene match. The CDR3 length is 15 residues. The CDR3 here is CASSLSDRDNSPLHF. The DNA for the CDR3 is TGCGCCAGCAGCTTGTCGGACAGGGATAATTCACCCCTCCACTTT.

This clonotype was seen at least ten times. The chain carries TRBV27 and TRBJ2-3, with TRBD1 identical over 7 bases. Germline lookup yields CDR1 MNHEY and CDR2 SMNVEV (reference sequence). This CDR3 comprises 13 residues. J lost 2 bases, V lost 10 bases, and 6 bases had no gene match. The CDR3: CAILDRATDTQYF. The CDR3 DNA is TGTGCCATCTTAGACAGGGCCACAGATACGCAGTATTTT.

The V and J genes are TRBV6-1 and TRBJ2-4; no firm D call. The germline V and J ends were trimmed by 2 bases and 2 bases, with 19 bases remaining between them. Germline assignment: CDR1 MNHNS and CDR2 SASEGT. The CDR3 contains 18 residues. CDR3 amino acids: CASSEFTSTSSSKNIQYF. CDR3 DNA: TGTGCCAGCAGTGAATTCACTTCGACAAGTAGCTCCAAAAACATTCAGTACTTC.